These 29 T cell receptor beta chains came from one sample sequenced in a study of cytomegalovirus exposure and HLA in healthy donors. The PCR had 60 Vbeta and 13 Jbeta primers. Method: immunoSEQ multiplex PCR; TCRdb's copy keeps in-frame clones and lacks some. The sample includes roughly 93,000 clones, around two thirds of them seen just once. The sequencing input was PBMCs. All receptors come from a male donor in good health and CMV-seronegative.

V is TRBV15 and J is TRBJ2-1, with 9 bases identical to TRBD1. V lost 1 base and J lost 8; bases outside the gene matches: 9. Germline V lookup: CDR1 LNHNV, CDR2 YYDKDF (reference sequence). The CDR3 contains 16 residues. DNA of the CDR3: TGTGCCACCAGCAGAGGTTCGTCGGACAGGGGCCATGAGCAGTTCTTC. Protein sequence: CATSRGSSDRGHEQFF.

A single count supports this clone. The chain has TRBV4-3 and TRBJ2-3, with D hard to call. The V end was cut by 2 bases, the J end by 1 base, with 10 bases between. CDR3 size: 15 residues. CDR1 is LGHNA, CDR2 YSLEER, per germline. CDR3 bases: TGCGCCAGCAGCCAAACCCTGCTAGGCACAGATACGCAGTATTTT. Translating it yields CASSQTLLGTDTQYF.

The rearrangement links TRBV4-2 to TRBJ2-1; D possibly corresponds to TRBD2 (5 bases). Looked up from germline, CDR1 is LGHNA and CDR2 is YNFKEQ. V lost 1 base and J lost 2, with 12 bases in between. There are 16 residues in the CDR3. CDR3 residues: CASSQVPAGAYNEQFF. The CDR3 DNA sequence: TGTGCCAGCAGCCAAGTCCCAGCCGGGGCCTACAATGAGCAGTTCTTC.

V gene TRBV6-5 combines with J gene TRBJ1-2, with TRBD1 identical over 7 bases. This CDR3 has 14 amino acids. CDR1 and CDR2 from the germline V gene are MNHEY and SVGAGI. The trim removed 6 bases at V and 8 bases at J, leaving 12 bases unmatched. The CDR3 protein is CASSLRQGTYGYTF. DNA of the CDR3: TGTGCCAGCAGCCTCAGACAGGGTACTTACGGCTACACCTTC.

This clone was seen only once. V is TRBV6-6 and J is TRBJ2-2; 9 nucleotides line up with TRBD2. The CDR3 has 16 residues. CDR1 and CDR2 from the germline V gene are MNHNY and SVGAGI (reference sequence). V lost 2 bases to trimming and J lost 5 bases; unmatched junction nucleotides: 6. DNA for the CDR3: TGTGCCAGCAGTTACCCCGAGCGGGAGGCGACCGGGGAGCTGTTTTTT. Encoded protein: CASSYPEREATGELFF.

The count of this clone is one. The chain uses TRBV2 and TRBJ2-1; 12 bases are a match to TRBD2. From germline, CDR1 is SNHLY and CDR2 FYNNEI. The CDR3 has 15 amino acids. V gave up 6 bases and J gave up 7 bases; unmatched junction bases: 7. The CDR3 protein is CASRRLAGVGNEQFF. In DNA form, the CDR3 reads TGTGCCAGCAGAAGACTAGCGGGAGTGGGGAATGAGCAGTTCTTC.

This clone has a single count. V is TRBV7-6 and J is TRBJ2-7; 11 bases agree with TRBD1. This CDR3 region has 15 residues. V was pared by 1 base and J by 6 bases, with 5 bases of the junction left unmatched. Germline V lookup: CDR1 SGHVS, CDR2 FNYEAQ. The CDR3 here is CASSLGAGTGGEQYF. CDR3 in DNA: TGTGCCAGCAGCTTAGGGGCCGGGACAGGGGGCGAGCAGTACTTC.

V and J are TRBV9 and TRBJ2-7; 8 nucleotides line up with TRBD2. The germline V gene has CDR1 SGDLS and CDR2 YYNGEE. With 3 bases clipped from V and 3 bases from J, the junction kept 5 bases outside the gene matches. This CDR3 comprises 14 residues. In DNA form, the CDR3 reads TGTGCCAGCAGCGCTAGCGGGTCCGACTACGAGCAGTACTTC. This encodes CASSASGSDYEQYF.

The V call is TRBV5-8, the J call TRBJ1-4, with 9 bases identical to TRBD1. Trimming cost V 3 bases and J 8 bases; bases outside gene matches: 8. The CDR3 loop spans 15 amino acids. CDR1 SGHTS and CDR2 YDEGEE come from the germline V gene. The CDR3 protein is CASSSGDRADEKLFF. In DNA, the CDR3 is TGTGCCAGCAGCTCCGGGGACAGGGCTGACGAAAAACTGTTTTTT.

The chain is built from TRBV7-8 and TRBJ2-1; the match to TRBD2 covers 7 bases. V gave up 6 bases and J gave up 9 bases; unmatched junction bases: 5. The germline V gene encodes CDR1 SGHVS and CDR2 FQNEAQ. The CDR3 extends over 12 amino acids. CDR3 DNA: TGTGCCAGCAGGCCGAGCGGGACTGAGCAGTTCTTC. It encodes CASRPSGTEQFF.

This clone was counted only a few times. The chain's CDR3 is CASSGFATSGKTYEQYF. CDR3 nucleotide sequence: TGTGCCAGCAGCGGCTTCGCGACTAGCGGGAAAACCTACGAGCAGTACTTC. This rearrangement joins TRBV27 to TRBJ2-7; 11 nucleotides match TRBD2. The CDR3 contains 17 residues. The germline V gene encodes CDR1 MNHEY and CDR2 SMNVEV (reference sequence). Losses at the gene ends were 6 bases for V and 2 bases for J; bases not matched to a gene: 12.

CDR3 DNA sequence: TGTGCCAGCAGCCCCACGGGGGGGATTAGCCCTGAAGCTTTCTTT. Amino acid sequence: CASSPTGGISPEAFF. The chain combines TRBV4-2 with TRBJ1-1; a weak D match, TRBD1 (5 bases). V was trimmed by 4 bases and J by 6 bases, leaving 18 bases between them. The CDR3 has 15 residues. CDR1 and CDR2 from the germline V gene are LGHNA and YNFKEQ.

This clone was counted at least ten times. This chain joins TRBV30 and TRBJ2-1; 9 bases are shared with TRBD2. Trimming took 3 bases from V and 4 from J; bases not matched to a gene: 7. The germline gives CDR1 GTSNPN, CDR2 SVGIG (reference sequence). The CDR3 spans 15 residues. The CDR3 DNA sequence: TGTGCCTGGAGATCCGGGACTAGCATTTACAATGAGCAGTTCTTC. As protein: CAWRSGTSIYNEQFF.

The rearrangement links TRBV27 to TRBJ2-7; a weak D match, TRBD2 (6 bases). The ends were cut back, 5 bases at V and 6 bases at J, with 29 bases in the middle. Germline V gene lookup returns CDR1 MNHEY and CDR2 SMNVEV (reference sequence). The CDR3 length is 18 residues. CDR3 region: CASSPGPFTGTVYLEQYF. Here the CDR3 DNA reads TGTGCCAGCAGTCCCGGCCCCTTTACCGGGACTGTATACCTCGAGCAGTACTTC.

DNA for the CDR3: TGTGCCAGCAGTAATTTAGCGGGAGGAAACTACGAGCAGTACTTC. Protein sequence: CASSNLAGGNYEQYF. The chain combines TRBV2 with TRBJ2-7; 10 bases match TRBD2. Germline V CDR1 and CDR2: SNHLY, FYNNEI. This CDR3 spans 15 amino acids. V was clipped by 5 bases and J by 3 bases; unmatched bases: 7.

V is TRBV2 and J is TRBJ2-7, with D perhaps matching TRBD2 (6 bases). Trimming stripped 9 bases from V and 4 bases from J, with 19 bases between. This CDR3 region has 14 residues. The germline V gene has CDR1 SNHLY and CDR2 FYNNEI. The CDR3 DNA sequence: TGTGCCAGTCCTCCCACAGCGGGTTCATACGAGCAGTACTTC. Amino acids: CASPPTAGSYEQYF.

The genes are TRBV7-8 and TRBJ1-5; D ambiguous. V lost 2 bases to trimming and J lost 6 bases, with 8 bases between them. This CDR3 spans 13 amino acids. CDR1 SGHVS and CDR2 FQNEAQ come from the germline V gene. CDR3 in amino acids: CASSLSPGQPQHF. For the CDR3, the DNA is TGTGCCAGCAGCTTATCTCCAGGTCAGCCCCAGCATTTT.

The chain couples TRBV28 to TRBJ2-7; 10 bases match TRBD1. After removal of 7 bases from V and 0 bases from J, the junction contained 9 bases not matched to a gene. The CDR3 sequence is 16 residues long. Germline CDR1 and CDR2: MDHEN and SYDVKM. CDR3 nucleotide sequence: TGTGCCAGCACCTATTGGACAGGGGGTAGCTCCTACGAGCAGTACTTC. Protein: CASTYWTGGSSYEQYF. The complete variable domain, with remaining parts taken from reference TRBV28 and TRBJ2-7, reads DVKVTQSSRYLVKRTGEKVFLECVQDMDHENMFWYRQDPGLGLRLIYFSYDVKMKEKGDIPEGYSVSREKKERFSLILESASTNQTSMYLCASTYWTGGSSYEQYFGPGTRLTVT.

This clone was picked up one time. The chain carries TRBV13 and TRBJ2-3, with D maybe TRBD1 (6 bases). The germline V gene encodes CDR1 PRHDT and CDR2 FYEKMQ (reference sequence). Trimming removed 1 base at V and 4 bases at J, with 12 bases between. This CDR3 comprises 15 residues. The CDR3: CASSLDRDGADTQYF. DNA for the CDR3: TGTGCCAGCAGCTTAGACAGGGATGGGGCAGATACGCAGTATTTT.

The chain carries TRBV29-1 and TRBJ2-7; 10 positions match TRBD1. Looked up from germline, CDR1 is SQVTM and CDR2 is ANQGSEA. The CDR3 totals 15 residues. The ends lost 2 bases at V and 6 bases at J; junction bases unmatched: 10. This chain's CDR3 is CSVESIRDRGSEQYF. CDR3 DNA: TGCAGCGTTGAATCCATACGGGACAGGGGATCCGAGCAGTACTTC.

The CDR3: CASSPKGTVAGYTF. CDR3 nucleotide sequence: TGTGCCAGCAGCCCAAAAGGGACAGTAGCTGGCTACACCTTC. The rearrangement links TRBV11-2 to TRBJ1-2; 7 nucleotides match TRBD1. CDR3 length equals 14 residues. With 5 bases clipped from V and 7 bases from J, the junction kept 10 bases outside the gene matches. Germline V gives CDR1 SGHAT, CDR2 FQNNGV.

The chain joins TRBV7-8 to TRBJ2-1, with TRBD2 matching 10 bases. CDR3 length: 15 residues. Germline CDR1 reads SGHVS; CDR2 reads FQNEAQ. V lost 7 bases to trimming and J lost 7 bases; unmatched junction nucleotides: 10. CDR3 protein: CASTPGASGGNEQFF. CDR3 in DNA: TGTGCCAGCACCCCTGGGGCTAGCGGGGGTAATGAGCAGTTCTTC.

This clone showed up just once. J is TRBJ2-5 and V is TRBV27; TRBD2 might be the D (5 bases). This CDR3 contains 11 residues. V gave up 7 bases and J gave up 6 bases, with 9 bases separating them. The germline V gene encodes CDR1 MNHEY and CDR2 SMNVEV (reference sequence). The CDR3: CASTPGKTQYF. In DNA, the CDR3 is TGTGCCAGCACCCCCGGGAAGACCCAGTACTTC.

This chain uses TRBV7-9 with TRBJ2-7, with 14 bases aligning to TRBD2. This CDR3 contains 16 residues. V lost 7 bases, J lost 5 bases, and 10 bases stayed unmatched. Germline CDR1 reads SEHNR; CDR2 reads FQNEAQ (reference sequence). The CDR3 here is CASKSSGLAGVDEQYF. The DNA for the CDR3 is TGTGCCAGCAAGTCGTCGGGACTAGCGGGAGTCGACGAGCAGTACTTC.

This rearrangement joins TRBV6-6 to TRBJ2-7, with 12 nucleotides matching TRBD2. This CDR3 contains 14 residues. The trim removed 6 bases at V and 3 bases at J, leaving 3 bases unmatched. Germline V gene lookup returns CDR1 MNHNY and CDR2 SVGAGI (reference sequence). CDR3: CASRLLAGGYEQYF. DNA of the CDR3: TGTGCCAGCAGACTACTAGCGGGAGGCTACGAGCAGTACTTC.

The J gene is TRBJ2-5, the V gene TRBV5-4; 9 bases line up with TRBD2. The CDR3 length is 17 residues. V lost 4 bases, J lost 6 bases, and 16 bases stayed unmatched. Germline loops: CDR1 SGHNT, CDR2 YYREEE (reference sequence). CDR3 in DNA: TGTGCCAGCAGCGGCGGGGGGGCGGGAGAGGTAATAAAGACCCAGTACTTC. Protein: CASSGGGAGEVIKTQYF.

The gene calls are TRBV13 and TRBJ1-2; TRBD1 matches 9 bases. V lost 4 bases and J lost 6; bases outside the gene matches: 6. Germline V gene sequence: CDR1 PRHDT, CDR2 FYEKMQ (reference sequence). The CDR3 loop spans 14 amino acids. CDR3 nucleotide sequence: TGTGCCAGCAGCTATCTCGGGACAGGGCATGGCTACACCTTC. Translation gives CASSYLGTGHGYTF.

This clone was observed a few times. The chain combines TRBV18 with TRBJ1-2; 8 bases agree with TRBD1. The CDR3 has 14 amino acids. CDR1 and CDR2 (germline): KGHSH, LQKENI. V lost 6 bases, J lost 4 bases, and 7 bases stayed unmatched. The CDR3 sequence: CASSPDRDGYGYTF. CDR3 coding DNA: TGTGCCAGCTCCCCGGACAGGGACGGCTATGGCTACACCTTC.

The chain is built from TRBV5-1 and TRBJ1-4; no clear D gene. The CDR3 spans 13 residues. V lost 0 bases, J lost 4 bases, and 4 bases lay in between. Germline CDR1 reads SGHRS; CDR2 reads YFSETQ. As DNA, the CDR3 is TGCGCCAGCAGCTTGGAGCTTAATGAAAAACTGTTTTTT. It yields the protein CASSLELNEKLFF.